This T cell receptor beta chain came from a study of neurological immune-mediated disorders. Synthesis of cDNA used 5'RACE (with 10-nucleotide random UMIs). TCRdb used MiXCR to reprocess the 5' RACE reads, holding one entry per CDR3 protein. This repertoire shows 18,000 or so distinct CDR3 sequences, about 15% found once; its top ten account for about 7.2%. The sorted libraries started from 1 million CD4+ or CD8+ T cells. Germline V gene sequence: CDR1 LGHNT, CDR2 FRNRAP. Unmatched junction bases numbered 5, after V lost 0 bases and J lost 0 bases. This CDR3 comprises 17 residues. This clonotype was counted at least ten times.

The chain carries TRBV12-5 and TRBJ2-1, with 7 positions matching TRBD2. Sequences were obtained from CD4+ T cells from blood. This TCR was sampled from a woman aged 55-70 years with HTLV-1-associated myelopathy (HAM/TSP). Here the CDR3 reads CASGLVSSGDSYNEQFF. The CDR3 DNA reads TGTGCTAGTGGTTTGGTATCTAGCGGCGACTCCTACAATGAGCAGTTCTTC.